These T cell receptor beta chains were read from a single sample in a study of T cell responses to AZD1222 COVID-19 vaccine. TCRdb's table, derived via immunoSEQ multiplex PCR, lists solely in-frame clones and lacks some. The sample includes about 150,000 clones, about nine tenths seen only once; the top ten take over 6%. Sequences were derived from peripheral blood, sampled after recovery from COVID-19. These receptor sequences come from an adult who had recovered from COVID-19. Each CDR3 is given with its conserved first and last residue. A D gene is named only where the DNA matches it firmly. Size tells how often a clone was seen (once, few, many) or the class of an expanded clone, and some rows leave it out.

J,D,size,V,CDR3,DNA
TRBJ2-7,TRBD1,-,TRBV13,CASSSDRGYEQYF,TGTGCCAGCAGCTCGGACAGGGGCTACGAGCAGTACTTC
TRBJ1-5,-,-,TRBV5-3,CARSTEGRSNQPQHF,TGTGCCAGAAGCACCGAGGGCCGTAGCAATCAGCCCCAGCATTTT
TRBJ1-4,TRBD1,-,TRBV6-5,CASRGGGTVNEKLFF,TGTGCCAGCAGGGGGGGCGGGACAGTTAATGAAAAACTGTTTTTT
TRBJ2-4,-,-,TRBV3-1/TRBV3-2,CASSQAGVAKNIQYF,TGTGCCAGCAGCCAAGCGGGGGTAGCCAAAAACATTCAGTACTTC
TRBJ1-5,TRBD1,-,TRBV4-2,CASSQEGTGGVRQPQHF,TGTGCCAGCAGCCAAGAAGGGACAGGGGGGGTGCGGCAGCCCCAGCATTTT
TRBJ1-1,-,-,TRBV7-3,CASLREYGTEAFF,TGTGCCAGCTTGAGGGAGTACGGCACTGAAGCTTTCTTT
TRBJ1-6,-,-,TRBV24-1,CATSDLSWGSPLHF,TGTGCCACCAGTGATTTGAGTTGGGGATCACCCCTCCACTTT
TRBJ2-5,-,-,TRBV2,CASQGGLQETQYF,TGTGCCAGCCAAGGCGGACTTCAAGAGACCCAGTACTTC
TRBJ2-6,-,-,TRBV19,CASSIPGANVLTF,TGTGCCAGTAGTATCCCTGGGGCCAACGTCCTGACTTTC
TRBJ2-2,-,-,TRBV2,CASIRDPPAGELFF,TGTGCCAGCATCCGGGACCCCCCGGCCGGGGAGCTGTTTTTT
TRBJ2-3,-,-,TRBV5-1,CASSRRAADSTDTQYF,TGCGCCAGCAGCCGGCGGGCCGCCGACAGCACAGATACGCAGTATTTT
TRBJ2-5,TRBD2,-,TRBV3-1/TRBV3-2,CASSLMTSGSETQYF,TGTGCCAGCAGCCTAATGACTAGCGGGTCGGAGACCCAGTACTTC
TRBJ2-2,TRBD2,-,TRBV2,CASSGLAGTGELFF,TGTGCCAGCAGTGGACTAGCGGGCACCGGGGAGCTGTTTTTT
TRBJ1-1,-,-,TRBV7-3,CASSLLSGTEAFF,TGTGCCAGCAGCTTACTGAGCGGCACTGAAGCTTTCTTT
TRBJ1-5,-,once,TRBV27,CASSLSSGYGQPQHF,TGTGCCAGCAGTTTATCATCGGGGTACGGGCAGCCCCAGCATTTT
TRBJ1-2,-,-,TRBV6-1,CASSERKNYGYTF,TGTGCCAGCAGTGAACGAAAAAACTATGGCTACACCTTC
TRBJ2-3,TRBD2,once,TRBV4-2,CASSPPERLAGGFADTQYF,TGTGCCAGCAGCCCCCCCGAGAGGCTAGCGGGGGGCTTTGCAGATACGCAGTATTTT
TRBJ1-2,-,-,TRBV4-1,CASSHPRQKFGRGYTF,TGCGCCAGCAGCCATCCCCGACAGAAGTTCGGCCGTGGCTACACCTTC
TRBJ2-5,-,-,TRBV7-7,CASSTGTSTETQYF,TGTGCCAGCAGCACAGGGACTTCTACAGAGACCCAGTACTTC
TRBJ2-7,TRBD1,-,TRBV6-4,CASSDCSKWGQAPYEQYF,TGTGCCAGCAGTGACTGTTCTAAGTGGGGACAGGCCCCCTACGAGCAGTACTTC
TRBJ2-7,-,-,TRBV29-1,CSVGSDSYEQYF,TGCAGCGTTGGGTCTGACAGTTACGAGCAGTACTTC
TRBJ2-3,-,-,TRBV6-5,CASSQRSSTDTQYF,TGTGCCAGCAGCCAAAGGAGTAGCACAGATACGCAGTATTTT
TRBJ2-3,-,-,TRBV9,CASSRGLTTDTQYF,TGTGCCAGCAGTCGCGGACTGACTACAGATACGCAGTATTTT
TRBJ1-4,TRBD1,once,TRBV5-1,CASSGTGATNEKLFF,TGCGCCAGCAGCGGAACAGGGGCAACTAATGAAAAACTGTTTTTT
TRBJ2-6,-,-,TRBV6-2/TRBV6-3,CASSFSPLSGANVLTF,TGTGCCAGCAGTTTCTCACCTCTCTCTGGGGCCAACGTCCTGACTTTC
TRBJ2-7,-,few,TRBV27,CASSNLWGDEQYF,TGTGCCAGCAGCAACCTTTGGGGGGACGAGCAGTACTTC
TRBJ2-7,TRBD1,once,TRBV3-1/TRBV3-2,CASSQEPRDRVYEQYF,TGTGCCAGCAGCCAAGAGCCCCGCGACAGGGTCTACGAGCAGTACTTC
TRBJ1-2,TRBD1,-,TRBV2,CASSSDRENNYGYTF,TGTGCCAGCAGTTCTGACAGGGAGAATAACTATGGCTACACCTTC
TRBJ2-7,-,-,TRBV28,CASSLVLGISYEQYF,TGTGCCAGCAGTTTAGTCCTGGGTATCTCCTACGAGCAGTACTTC
TRBJ2-7,-,-,TRBV11-2,CASSQGASGTYEQYF,TGTGCCAGCAGCCAGGGGGCTAGCGGCACCTACGAGCAGTACTTC
TRBJ1-5,-,-,TRBV10-3,CAISDRQYSNQPQHF,TGTGCCATCAGTGACCGACAGTATAGCAATCAGCCCCAGCATTTT
TRBJ2-5,-,-,TRBV9,CASSVGRSGQETQYF,TGTGCCAGCAGCGTAGGACGGAGCGGCCAAGAGACCCAGTACTTC
TRBJ1-2,-,medium-sized,TRBV5-6,CASSLAGMTYGYTF,TGTGCCAGCAGCTTGGCAGGGATGACATATGGCTACACCTTC
TRBJ1-2,TRBD1,once,TRBV6-5,CASTPSLGQQEGYTF,TGTGCCAGCACTCCCTCCCTGGGACAGCAGGAAGGCTACACCTTC
TRBJ1-1,-,-,TRBV6-5,CASSYSSRRHTEAFF,TGTGCCAGCAGTTACTCCTCCCGTCGTCACACTGAAGCTTTCTTT
TRBJ2-7,-,-,TRBV9,CASSVDVRARAYEQYF,TGTGCCAGCAGCGTAGATGTGCGGGCCAGGGCCTACGAGCAGTACTTC
TRBJ2-1,-,-,TRBV4-2,CASSQEVSIYYNEQFF,TGTGCCAGCAGCCAAGAGGTCTCAATCTACTACAATGAGCAGTTCTTC
TRBJ2-3,-,-,TRBV20-1,CSASKSEDYTDTQYF,TGCAGTGCTAGTAAAAGCGAGGATTACACAGATACGCAGTATTTT
TRBJ1-5,-,-,TRBV21-1,CASSEGFTCLHGNQPQHF,TGTGCCAGCAGCGAAGGGTTTACCTGCCTACATGGCAATCAGCCCCAGCATTTT
TRBJ2-6,-,-,TRBV3-1/TRBV3-2,CASSQLNSGANVLTF,TGTGCCAGCAGCCAACTAAACTCTGGGGCCAACGTCCTGACTTTC
TRBJ2-1,TRBD1,-,TRBV7-3,CASSLTGDNEQFF,TGTGCCAGCAGCCTTACAGGGGACAATGAGCAGTTCTTC
TRBJ1-1,-,-,TRBV3-1/TRBV3-2,CASSPRLSTEAFF,TGTGCCAGCAGCCCCCGGCTAAGCACTGAAGCTTTCTTT
TRBJ2-1,TRBD2,-,TRBV5-1,CASSRSGDSLYNEQFF,TGCGCCAGCAGCCGTAGCGGGGACTCACTCTACAATGAGCAGTTCTTC